This T cell receptor beta chain was found in a study of blood T cell repertoires in COVID-19. The overall study: Sample material is recorded as cDNA or gDNA derived from T cells, B-cell-depleted T cells, or PBMCs.

In the authors' workflow: Reference gene primer amplification gave estimated nucleated cell counts. Using immunoSEQ multiplex PCR, the repertoire was profiled, and TCRdb retains in-frame clones only, with some absent. V and J calls and clone size are as listed in that table; D and trimming were resolved from the DNA. The repertoire consists of about 30,000 clones, with 70% to 90% occurring once and the leading ten covering around 10%. Per germline, CDR1 SEHNR and CDR2 FQNEAQ (reference sequence). This CDR3 spans 16 amino acids. Trimming stripped 0 bases from V and 0 bases from J, with 11 bases between.

Sequencing used peripheral blood. This chain joins TRBV7-9 and TRBJ2-5, with D possibly TRBD1 on 5 matching bases. This sequence was found in a human donor in a cohort sampled during active COVID-19. The donor label of this sample is uncertain. The CDR3 loop reads CASSLAIPTDQETQYF. The CDR3 nucleotides are TGTGCCAGCAGCTTAGCTATCCCGACAGACCAAGAGACCCAGTACTTC.